The rows below give T cell receptor beta chains drawn from one sample of a study of blood T cell repertoires in COVID-19. Clones were sequenced by immunoSEQ multiplex PCR, and TCRdb holds only the in-frame ones, with some missing. The table lists over 200,000 clones, over 75% of them singletons, with more than 3% in the top ten. Sequenced material: PBMCs or T cells enriched from blood (not recorded which). The receptor set was obtained from a woman aged 25 to 39 who had been exposed to COVID-19. Each CDR3 is given with its conserved first and last residue. A D gene is named only where the DNA matches it firmly.

D	V	J	CDR3	DNA
-	TRBV19	TRBJ2-1	CASSMWRAGEQFF	TGTGCCAGTAGTATGTGGAGGGCGGGAGAGCAGTTCTTC
TRBD2	TRBV6-4	TRBJ2-1	CASRVLAGGVNEQFF	TGTGCCAGCAGAGTTCTAGCGGGAGGGGTCAATGAGCAGTTCTTC
-	TRBV20-1	TRBJ2-5	CSASQDQETQYF	TGCAGTGCTAGTCAGGACCAAGAGACCCAGTACTTC
TRBD2	TRBV7-7	TRBJ2-5	CASSLRSGAGETQYF	TGTGCTAGCAGCTTACGAAGCGGGGCTGGGGAGACCCAGTACTTC
-	TRBV2	TRBJ1-5	CASSEGGVGNQPQHF	TGTGCCAGCAGTGAGGGGGGAGTGGGCAATCAGCCCCAGCATTTT
-	TRBV9	TRBJ2-3	CASSVVGGEDGTQYF	TGTGCCAGCAGCGTAGTAGGTGGGGAGGACGGTACGCAGTATTTT
TRBD1	TRBV19	TRBJ2-1	CASRIAHRGRTTYNEQFF	TGTGCCAGTAGAATCGCGCACAGGGGAAGGACGACATACAATGAGCAGTTCTTC
-	TRBV4-1	TRBJ1-3	CASSQELEVTRGNTIYF	TGCGCCAGCAGCCAAGAGCTCGAGGTAACAAGGGGAAACACCATATATTTT
-	TRBV18	TRBJ2-1	CASSLSGVSYNEQFF	TGTGCCAGCTCACTATCGGGAGTCTCCTACAATGAGCAGTTCTTC
TRBD2	TRBV19	TRBJ2-2	CASSIVGRAGTGELFF	TGTGCCAGTAGTATAGTAGGAAGAGCGGGAACTGGGGAGCTGTTTTTT
-	TRBV19	TRBJ1-5	CASTRQYNQPQHF	TGTGCCAGTACCCGACAGTACAATCAGCCCCAGCATTTT